A selection of T cell receptor beta chains follows, all from one sample in a study of blood T cell repertoires in COVID-19. Profiled with immunoSEQ multiplex PCR; TCRdb holds only in-frame clones, not every one. The sample includes roughly 67,000 clones, roughly 90% of them seen just once. Sample: peripheral blood. The receptors here all came from a man aged 50-59 years with active COVID-19. CDR3s include the opening cysteine and the closing phenylalanine or tryptophan. Each record gives: D gene, J gene, clone size, V gene, CDR3 protein, CDR3 DNA. D genes are given only for firm matches. Clone size is not always given. Where it is, it says once, few, many or a class for expanded clones.

>TRBD1|TRBJ1-2|.|TRBV12-3/TRBV12-4
CASSPDRNYGYTF
TGTGCCAGCAGTCCGGACAGGAACTATGGCTACACCTTC
>.|TRBJ2-2|.|TRBV5-6
CASSLLRPGELFF
TGTGCCAGCAGTCTCCTGAGGCCCGGGGAGCTGTTTTTT
>.|TRBJ2-3|once|TRBV7-9
CASSSPSTDTQYF
TGTGCCAGCAGCTCCCCTAGCACAGATACGCAGTATTTT
>TRBD1|TRBJ1-5|.|TRBV20-1
CSATDRGRLYSNQPQHF
TGCAGTGCTACTGACAGGGGCCGCCTCTATAGCAATCAGCCCCAGCATTTT
>.|TRBJ1-3|.|TRBV6-5
CASSWTESGNTIYF
TGTGCCAGCAGTTGGACAGAAAGTGGAAACACCATATATTTT
>.|TRBJ1-6|.|TRBV5-1
CASSPLSYNSPLHF
TGCGCCAGCAGCCCTTTGTCCTATAATTCACCCCTCCACTTT
>TRBD2|TRBJ2-7|once|TRBV2
CASRISGSSYEQYF
TGTGCCAGCAGGATTAGCGGGAGCTCCTACGAGCAGTACTTC
>.|TRBJ2-5|.|TRBV5-4
CASSPPSLPETQYF
TGTGCCAGCAGCCCCCCGAGTCTACCCGAGACCCAGTACTTC
>.|TRBJ2-3|.|TRBV2
CASKYRDLAGTDTQYF
TGTGCCAGCAAGTACCGGGACTTAGCAGGCACAGATACGCAGTATTTT
>.|TRBJ1-4|.|TRBV7-2
CASSLRLSTNEKLFF
TGTGCCAGCAGCTTGAGGCTGTCAACTAATGAAAAACTGTTTTTT
>TRBD1|TRBJ1-1|.|TRBV28
CASSGDSRTEAFF
TGTGCCAGCAGTGGGGACAGTCGGACTGAAGCTTTCTTT
>TRBD2|TRBJ2-7|.|TRBV11-3
CASSRMTGTSPYEQYF
TGTGCCAGCAGCCGTATGACCGGGACTAGCCCCTACGAGCAGTACTTC
>.|TRBJ1-3|.|TRBV27
CASSPAGNSGNTIYF
TGTGCCAGCAGTCCCGCCGGTAACTCTGGAAACACCATATATTTT
>.|TRBJ1-1|.|TRBV3-1/TRBV3-2
CASSPGPDSSKAFF
TGTGCCAGCAGCCCGGGCCCTGACAGTTCTAAAGCTTTCTTT
>.|TRBJ2-7|.|TRBV9
CASSEGTGDYEQYF
TGTGCCAGCAGCGAAGGGACTGGAGACTACGAGCAGTACTTC
>.|TRBJ2-2|.|TRBV5-8
CASSLVSGKTGELFF
TGTGCCAGCAGCTTGGTTTCGGGGAAAACCGGGGAGCTGTTTTTT
>TRBD2|TRBJ2-2|.|TRBV18
CASSPRTSGRADTGELFF
TGTGCCAGCTCACCACGGACTAGCGGGAGGGCCGATACCGGGGAGCTGTTTTTT
>TRBD2|TRBJ2-5|.|TRBV19
CASSIWTSGYQETQYF
TGTGCCAGTAGTATATGGACTAGCGGATACCAAGAGACCCAGTACTTC
>TRBD1|TRBJ2-6|.|TRBV3-1/TRBV3-2
CASSRDSSGANVLTF
TGTGCCAGCAGCAGGGACAGCTCTGGGGCCAACGTCCTGACTTTC
>TRBD1|TRBJ1-4|.|TRBV2
CASSGTGDLFF
TGTGCCAGCAGTGGAACAGGGGATCTGTTTTTT
>.|TRBJ1-1|.|TRBV30
CAWRTENTEAFF
TGTGCCTGGAGAACAGAAAACACTGAAGCTTTCTTT
>.|TRBJ2-7|.|TRBV6-6
CASGLNEQYF
TGTGCCAGCGGACTTAACGAGCAGTACTTC
>.|TRBJ1-6|few|TRBV5-4
CASSLEGRINSPLHF
TGTGCCAGCAGCTTGGAAGGCAGGATTAATTCACCCCTCCACTTT
>.|TRBJ1-1|.|TRBV7-2
CASSPLMTKNTEAFF
TGTGCCAGCAGCCCCCTAATGACTAAGAACACTGAAGCTTTCTTT
>TRBD1|TRBJ1-2|.|TRBV5-1
CASSTGQGGLYGYTF
TGCGCCAGCAGCACAGGACAGGGGGGACTTTATGGCTACACCTTC
>.|TRBJ1-1|.|TRBV24-1
CATSRSGYTEAFF
TGTGCCACCAGTCGCTCGGGGTACACTGAAGCTTTCTTT
>.|TRBJ1-1|.|TRBV19
CASSSQEHTEAFF
TGTGCCAGTAGCAGCCAGGAACACACTGAAGCTTTCTTT
>.|TRBJ1-2|.|TRBV5-1
CASSPYASGYTF
TGCGCCAGCAGCCCCTACGCGAGTGGCTACACCTTC
>.|TRBJ2-2|.|TRBV4-3
CASSEVSRGGELFF
TGCGCCAGCTCAGAAGTATCTCGCGGCGGGGAGCTGTTTTTT
>.|TRBJ2-7|few|TRBV29-1
CSVRDALTYEQYF
TGCAGCGTGAGGGATGCCTTAACCTACGAGCAGTACTTC
>TRBD1|TRBJ2-5|.|TRBV19
CASSHGDRGWETQYF
TGTGCCAGTAGTCACGGGGACAGGGGGTGGGAGACCCAGTACTTC
>TRBD2|TRBJ2-2|.|TRBV2
CASIPRGTSANTGELFF
TGTGCCAGCATTCCTAGGGGGACTAGCGCGAACACCGGGGAGCTGTTTTTT
>.|TRBJ2-3|.|TRBV6-4
CASSESSADTQYF
TGTGCCAGCAGTGAATCTTCCGCGGATACGCAGTATTTT
>TRBD2|TRBJ2-5|.|TRBV7-3
CASSLTAGGETQYF
TGTGCCAGCAGCTTAACTGCGGGAGGCGAGACCCAGTACTTC
>TRBD2|TRBJ2-1|.|TRBV5-4
CASSWGLAGTRSYNEQFF
TGTGCCAGCAGCTGGGGACTAGCGGGAACCCGCTCCTACAATGAGCAGTTCTTC
>.|TRBJ2-1|once|TRBV7-8
CASSLSWRLNEQFF
TGTGCCAGCAGCTTATCGTGGCGGCTCAATGAGCAGTTCTTC
>TRBD1|TRBJ1-4|.|TRBV15
CATSRDGTEEKLFF
TGTGCCACCAGCAGAGATGGGACAGAAGAAAAACTGTTTTTT
>.|TRBJ2-5|.|TRBV5-1
CASSLASETQYF
TGCGCCAGCAGCTTGGCCTCTGAGACCCAGTACTTC
>.|TRBJ1-5|.|TRBV19
CASNRGGESVQPQHF
TGTGCCAGTAATCGGGGGGGGGAGTCGGTTCAGCCCCAGCATTTT
>.|TRBJ2-2|many|TRBV29-1
CSVDSANTGELFF
TGCAGCGTTGACAGCGCGAACACCGGGGAGCTGTTTTTT
>TRBD1|TRBJ1-5|.|TRBV18
CASSPQQGGRDNQPQHF
TGTGCCAGCTCACCACAACAAGGGGGCAGGGACAATCAGCCCCAGCATTTT
>.|TRBJ2-7|.|TRBV5-1
CASSLGSQGEQYF
TGCGCCAGCAGCTTAGGATCTCAGGGTGAGCAGTACTTC
>TRBD2|TRBJ2-1|.|TRBV7-7
CASSARTSGRDEQFF
TGTGCCAGCAGCGCTCGGACTAGCGGTAGGGATGAGCAGTTCTTC
>TRBD2|TRBJ2-3|.|TRBV28
CASRTGTSHTQYF
TGTGCCAGCAGGACCGGGACTAGCCATACGCAGTATTTT
>.|TRBJ2-1|.|TRBV10-3
CAISESGMGSHEQFF
TGTGCCATCAGTGAGTCGGGGATGGGGAGCCATGAGCAGTTCTTC
>.|TRBJ1-1|.|TRBV20-1
CSASNISEAFF
TGCAGTGCTAGTAATATCTCTGAAGCTTTCTTT
>.|TRBJ1-1|few|TRBV5-1
CASSSLSTGGTEAFF
TGCGCCAGCAGCTCTTTGTCGACAGGCGGGACTGAAGCTTTCTTT
>TRBD1|TRBJ2-7|.|TRBV7-2
CASRRGQGNEQYF
TGTGCCAGCAGAAGGGGACAGGGTAACGAGCAGTACTTC
>TRBD2|TRBJ2-1|.|TRBV2
CATGGERGYNEQFF
TGTGCCACGGGGGGGGAGAGGGGGTACAATGAGCAGTTCTTC
>TRBD2|TRBJ2-5|.|TRBV5-1
CASSRTSGGETQYF
TGCGCCAGCAGCCGGACTAGCGGGGGAGAGACCCAGTACTTC
>TRBD1|TRBJ2-7|.|TRBV18
CASSPGQSVYEQYF
TGTGCCAGCTCCCCGGGACAGAGCGTTTACGAGCAGTACTTC
>.|TRBJ2-2|once|TRBV11-3
CASKEWIDSANTGELFF
TGTGCCAGCAAGGAATGGATAGACAGTGCGAACACCGGGGAGCTGTTTTTT
>.|TRBJ2-5|few|TRBV7-3
CASSFGSQETQYF
TGTGCCAGCAGCTTTGGCTCACAAGAGACCCAGTACTTC
>.|TRBJ1-1|.|TRBV28
CASLTRGGKGTEAFF
TGTGCCAGCCTCACACGGGGGGGTAAGGGGACTGAAGCTTTCTTT
>TRBD1|TRBJ1-4|once|TRBV5-1
CASSLRGQGVTNEKLFF
TGCGCCAGCAGCTTGCGAGGACAGGGGGTAACTAATGAAAAACTGTTTTTT
>.|TRBJ1-2|.|TRBV28
CASSLFAGNYGYTF
TGTGCCAGCAGTTTATTCGCAGGAAACTATGGCTACACCTTC
>.|TRBJ2-5|.|TRBV14
CASSQARGLQETQYF
TGTGCCAGCAGCCAAGCTCGGGGTCTACAAGAGACCCAGTACTTC
>TRBD2|TRBJ2-7|.|TRBV7-8
CASSVVSGRDEQYF
TGTGCCAGCAGCGTTGTTAGCGGGAGGGACGAGCAGTACTTC
>TRBD1|TRBJ1-5|.|TRBV2
CASRGTVVSQPQHF
TGTGCCAGCAGGGGGACAGTTGTCAGTCAGCCCCAGCATTTT